Listed below are T cell receptor beta chains from one sample, sequenced in a study of early T cells in non-severe SARS-CoV-2 infection. TCRdb re-called the 5' RACE reads with MiXCR, one entry per CDR3 protein. The data contain approximately 70,000 distinct CDR3 sequences, around 12% of them seen just once; the ten biggest clones take up 15% to 18%. The sequencing here drew on whole blood, taken at baseline. These TCRs come from an adult who was a healthcare worker with PCR-confirmed SARS-CoV-2 infection or an uninfected control (not recorded which). The donor label of this sample is uncertain. CDR3s include the opening cysteine and the closing phenylalanine or tryptophan. The order of the fields is CDR3 protein, CDR3 DNA, clone size, D gene, V gene, J gene, CDR3 length. The D gene is left open where the match is weak. The listing skips clone size in some rows; elsewhere it reads once, few, many or a size class.

cdr3_aa: CASSLDAGVEQYF
cdr3_nt: TGTGCCAGCAGCTTAGACGCGGGGGTCGAGCAGTACTTC
clone_size: few
d_call: TRBD2
v_call: TRBV7-2
j_call: TRBJ2-7
cdr3_length: 13

cdr3_aa: CASSLETGLKYGYTF
cdr3_nt: TGTGCCAGCAGCTTAGAAACGGGGCTTAAGTATGGCTACACCTTC
clone_size: .
d_call: .
v_call: TRBV7-9
j_call: TRBJ1-2
cdr3_length: 15

cdr3_aa: CASSFLNNYEQYF
cdr3_nt: TGTGCCAGCAGTTTCCTAAACAACTACGAGCAGTACTTC
clone_size: few
d_call: .
v_call: TRBV27
j_call: TRBJ2-7
cdr3_length: 13

cdr3_aa: CASSLGGLAGILYEQYF
cdr3_nt: TGTGCCAGCAGCTTAGGTGGTCTAGCGGGGATTTTGTACGAGCAGTACTTC
clone_size: .
d_call: TRBD2
v_call: TRBV11-3
j_call: TRBJ2-7
cdr3_length: 17

cdr3_aa: CSVGWRERETQYF
cdr3_nt: TGCAGTGTCGGGTGGCGGGAGCGGGAGACCCAGTACTTC
clone_size: many
d_call: TRBD2
v_call: TRBV20-1
j_call: TRBJ2-5
cdr3_length: 13

cdr3_aa: CASSLAPNTGELFF
cdr3_nt: TGCGCCAGCAGTCTAGCGCCGAACACCGGGGAGCTGTTTTTT
clone_size: .
d_call: .
v_call: TRBV10-2
j_call: TRBJ2-2
cdr3_length: 14

cdr3_aa: CASSFNRGEGTQYF
cdr3_nt: TGTGCCAGCAGCTTTAATAGGGGGGAGGGTACGCAGTATTTT
clone_size: .
d_call: .
v_call: TRBV7-2
j_call: TRBJ2-3
cdr3_length: 14

cdr3_aa: CASSPPGRDVSSYEQYF
cdr3_nt: TGTGCCAGCTCACCACCGGGACGGGACGTCAGCTCCTACGAGCAGTACTTC
clone_size: .
d_call: .
v_call: TRBV18
j_call: TRBJ2-7
cdr3_length: 17

cdr3_aa: CASRGFYEQYF
cdr3_nt: TGTGCCAGCAGGGGGTTCTACGAGCAGTACTTC
clone_size: few
d_call: .
v_call: TRBV2
j_call: TRBJ2-7
cdr3_length: 11

cdr3_aa: CASSFGDRGGEANGYTF
cdr3_nt: TGCGCCAGCAGCTTTGGGGACAGAGGAGGGGAGGCTAATGGCTACACCTTC
clone_size: many
d_call: TRBD1
v_call: TRBV5-1
j_call: TRBJ1-2
cdr3_length: 17

cdr3_aa: CASSDSSLADTQYF
cdr3_nt: TGTGCCAGCAGTGACTCGAGCCTGGCAGATACGCAGTATTTT
clone_size: few
d_call: .
v_call: TRBV2
j_call: TRBJ2-3
cdr3_length: 14

cdr3_aa: CASSQRLAGAGPYEQYF
cdr3_nt: TGCGCCAGCAGCCAGAGACTAGCGGGGGCCGGGCCCTACGAGCAGTACTTC
clone_size: few
d_call: TRBD2
v_call: TRBV5-1
j_call: TRBJ2-7
cdr3_length: 17

cdr3_aa: CATSSGDALRGEQFF
cdr3_nt: TGTGCCACCTCCTCAGGGGACGCCCTAAGGGGAGAGCAGTTCTTC
clone_size: .
d_call: .
v_call: TRBV24-1
j_call: TRBJ2-1
cdr3_length: 15

cdr3_aa: CASDNPGLAGGRVYNEQFF
cdr3_nt: TGTGCCAGTGACAACCCGGGACTAGCGGGAGGCCGAGTCTACAATGAGCAGTTCTTC
clone_size: .
d_call: TRBD2
v_call: TRBV7-6
j_call: TRBJ2-1
cdr3_length: 19

cdr3_aa: CASSLAGAEDTQYF
cdr3_nt: TGTGCCAGCAGCTTAGCCGGAGCGGAAGATACGCAGTATTTT
clone_size: many
d_call: .
v_call: TRBV11-2
j_call: TRBJ2-3
cdr3_length: 14

cdr3_aa: CSVEPPSETQYF
cdr3_nt: TGCAGCGTTGAGCCCCCATCGGAGACCCAGTACTTC
clone_size: .
d_call: .
v_call: TRBV29-1
j_call: TRBJ2-5
cdr3_length: 12

cdr3_aa: CASSEVGLSNYGYTF
cdr3_nt: TGTGCCAGCAGTGAAGTGGGGCTCTCTAACTATGGCTACACCTTC
clone_size: .
d_call: .
v_call: TRBV6-1
j_call: TRBJ1-2
cdr3_length: 15

cdr3_aa: CASSPDSDGNTGELFF
cdr3_nt: TGTGCCAGCAGTCCCGACTCGGATGGGAACACCGGGGAGCTGTTTTTT
clone_size: many
d_call: .
v_call: TRBV28
j_call: TRBJ2-2
cdr3_length: 16

cdr3_aa: CASSIGGSANYGYTF
cdr3_nt: TGTGCCAGTAGTATCGGGGGATCAGCTAACTATGGCTACACCTTC
clone_size: many
d_call: .
v_call: TRBV19
j_call: TRBJ1-2
cdr3_length: 15

cdr3_aa: CASSASPGSGYTF
cdr3_nt: TGTGCCAGCAGTGCTAGTCCTGGGTCCGGCTACACCTTC
clone_size: .
d_call: .
v_call: TRBV12-3/TRBV12-4
j_call: TRBJ1-2
cdr3_length: 13

cdr3_aa: CASSFRRQTEAFF
cdr3_nt: TGTGCCAGCAGTTTTAGGCGCCAGACTGAAGCTTTCTTT
clone_size: few
d_call: .
v_call: TRBV27
j_call: TRBJ1-1
cdr3_length: 13

cdr3_aa: CSARTTSGGNNEQFF
cdr3_nt: TGCAGTGCTAGAACGACTAGCGGGGGAAACAATGAGCAGTTCTTC
clone_size: few
d_call: TRBD2
v_call: TRBV20-1
j_call: TRBJ2-1
cdr3_length: 15

cdr3_aa: CASSISEAQYF
cdr3_nt: TGTGCCAGCAGCATATCAGAGGCCCAGTACTTC
clone_size: many
d_call: .
v_call: TRBV2
j_call: TRBJ2-5
cdr3_length: 11

cdr3_aa: CSARRVSGSSSTDTQYF
cdr3_nt: TGCAGTGCTAGAAGAGTGAGCGGGAGCTCTAGCACAGATACGCAGTATTTT
clone_size: few
d_call: TRBD2
v_call: TRBV20-1
j_call: TRBJ2-3
cdr3_length: 17

cdr3_aa: CASSLSRQGADQPQHF
cdr3_nt: TGTGCCAGCAGTTTATCCCGACAGGGGGCAGATCAGCCCCAGCATTTT
clone_size: many
d_call: TRBD1
v_call: TRBV12-3/TRBV12-4
j_call: TRBJ1-5
cdr3_length: 16

cdr3_aa: CASKGGVYNEQFF
cdr3_nt: TGTGCCAGTAAAGGGGGAGTCTACAATGAGCAGTTCTTC
clone_size: few
d_call: .
v_call: TRBV18
j_call: TRBJ2-1
cdr3_length: 13

cdr3_aa: CATSRSLVTRAQETQYF
cdr3_nt: TGTGCCACCAGCAGAAGCCTCGTGACCCGGGCCCAAGAGACCCAGTACTTC
clone_size: .
d_call: .
v_call: TRBV15
j_call: TRBJ2-5
cdr3_length: 17

cdr3_aa: CASRGGLSTDTQYF
cdr3_nt: TGTGCCAGCAGAGGGGGCCTTAGCACAGATACGCAGTATTTT
clone_size: many
d_call: TRBD1
v_call: TRBV7-3
j_call: TRBJ2-3
cdr3_length: 14

cdr3_aa: CAIREGIQYF
cdr3_nt: TGTGCCATTCGGGAGGGCATTCAGTACTTC
clone_size: few
d_call: .
v_call: TRBV21-1
j_call: TRBJ2-4
cdr3_length: 10

cdr3_aa: CASSYIRGYSYNEQFF
cdr3_nt: TGTGCCAGCAGTTACATCAGGGGTTATTCTTACAATGAGCAGTTCTTC
clone_size: many
d_call: .
v_call: TRBV12-3/TRBV12-4
j_call: TRBJ2-1
cdr3_length: 16

cdr3_aa: CASSQSGLSREQYF
cdr3_nt: TGTGCCAGCTCACAGTCCGGGTTGAGTAGGGAGCAGTACTTC
clone_size: few
d_call: .
v_call: TRBV18
j_call: TRBJ2-7
cdr3_length: 14

cdr3_aa: CASSSRDRLAKNIQYF
cdr3_nt: TGTGCCAGTAGCTCGCGGGACAGACTAGCCAAAAACATTCAGTACTTC
clone_size: .
d_call: .
v_call: TRBV19
j_call: TRBJ2-4
cdr3_length: 16

cdr3_aa: CASSYSGENQETQYF
cdr3_nt: TGTGCCAGCAGTTATTCGGGGGAGAACCAAGAGACCCAGTACTTC
clone_size: .
d_call: .
v_call: TRBV6-5
j_call: TRBJ2-5
cdr3_length: 15

cdr3_aa: CASSLGRSGGSVNEQFF
cdr3_nt: TGTGCCAGCAGCTTAGGGCGTTCGGGCGGTTCCGTTAATGAGCAGTTCTTC
clone_size: .
d_call: .
v_call: TRBV11-2
j_call: TRBJ2-1
cdr3_length: 17

cdr3_aa: CAHGTGSYEQYF
cdr3_nt: TGTGCCCACGGGACAGGCTCCTACGAGCAGTACTTC
clone_size: once
d_call: TRBD1
v_call: TRBV30
j_call: TRBJ2-7
cdr3_length: 12

cdr3_aa: CSASRGGTVNTEAFF
cdr3_nt: TGCAGTGCCTCCCGGGGTGGGACAGTTAACACTGAAGCTTTCTTT
clone_size: few
d_call: TRBD1
v_call: TRBV20-1
j_call: TRBJ1-1
cdr3_length: 15

cdr3_aa: CASSQVGANEQFF
cdr3_nt: TGTGCCAGCAGCCAAGTGGGGGCCAATGAGCAGTTCTTC
clone_size: many
d_call: .
v_call: TRBV3-1
j_call: TRBJ2-1
cdr3_length: 13

cdr3_aa: CASSSRPDSSYNEQFF
cdr3_nt: TGTGCCAGCAGCTCCCGTCCGGATAGCTCCTACAATGAGCAGTTCTTC
clone_size: many
d_call: .
v_call: TRBV11-2
j_call: TRBJ2-1
cdr3_length: 16

cdr3_aa: CASSKGTGKFGTDTQYF
cdr3_nt: TGTGCCAGCAGTAAAGGTACAGGGAAATTTGGCACAGATACGCAGTATTTT
clone_size: many
d_call: .
v_call: TRBV11-3
j_call: TRBJ2-3
cdr3_length: 17

cdr3_aa: CASSPAGGDEQYF
cdr3_nt: TGTGCCAGCAGCCCTGCTGGGGGGGACGAGCAGTACTTC
clone_size: few
d_call: TRBD2
v_call: TRBV4-2
j_call: TRBJ2-7
cdr3_length: 13